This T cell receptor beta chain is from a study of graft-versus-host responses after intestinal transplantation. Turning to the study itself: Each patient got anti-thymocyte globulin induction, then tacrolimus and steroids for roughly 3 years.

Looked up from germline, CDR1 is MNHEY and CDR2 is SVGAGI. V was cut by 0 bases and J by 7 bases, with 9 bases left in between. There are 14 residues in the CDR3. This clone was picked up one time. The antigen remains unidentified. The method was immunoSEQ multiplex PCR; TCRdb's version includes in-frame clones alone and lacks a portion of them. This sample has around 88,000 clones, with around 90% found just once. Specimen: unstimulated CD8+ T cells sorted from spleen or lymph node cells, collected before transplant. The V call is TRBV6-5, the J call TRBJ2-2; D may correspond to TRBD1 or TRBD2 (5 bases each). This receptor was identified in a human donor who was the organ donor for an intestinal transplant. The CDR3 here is CASSYSRGIGELFF. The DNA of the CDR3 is TGTGCCAGCAGTTACTCGAGGGGTATCGGGGAGCTGTTTTTT.